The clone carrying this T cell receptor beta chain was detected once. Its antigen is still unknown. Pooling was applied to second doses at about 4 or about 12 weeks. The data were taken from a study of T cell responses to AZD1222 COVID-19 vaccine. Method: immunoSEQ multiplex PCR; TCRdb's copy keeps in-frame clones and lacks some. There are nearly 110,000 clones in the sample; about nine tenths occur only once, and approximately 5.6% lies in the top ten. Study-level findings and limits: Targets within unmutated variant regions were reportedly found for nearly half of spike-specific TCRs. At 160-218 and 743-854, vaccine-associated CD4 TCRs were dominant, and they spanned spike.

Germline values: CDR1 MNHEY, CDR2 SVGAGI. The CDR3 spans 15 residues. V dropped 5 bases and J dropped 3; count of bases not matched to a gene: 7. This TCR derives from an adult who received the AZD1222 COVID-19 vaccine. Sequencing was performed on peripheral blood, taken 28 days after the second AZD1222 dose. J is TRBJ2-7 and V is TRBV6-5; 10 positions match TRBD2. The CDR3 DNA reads TGTGCCAGCAGTCCGGGACTAGCGCGACTCTACGAGCAGTACTTC. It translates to CASSPGLARLYEQYF.